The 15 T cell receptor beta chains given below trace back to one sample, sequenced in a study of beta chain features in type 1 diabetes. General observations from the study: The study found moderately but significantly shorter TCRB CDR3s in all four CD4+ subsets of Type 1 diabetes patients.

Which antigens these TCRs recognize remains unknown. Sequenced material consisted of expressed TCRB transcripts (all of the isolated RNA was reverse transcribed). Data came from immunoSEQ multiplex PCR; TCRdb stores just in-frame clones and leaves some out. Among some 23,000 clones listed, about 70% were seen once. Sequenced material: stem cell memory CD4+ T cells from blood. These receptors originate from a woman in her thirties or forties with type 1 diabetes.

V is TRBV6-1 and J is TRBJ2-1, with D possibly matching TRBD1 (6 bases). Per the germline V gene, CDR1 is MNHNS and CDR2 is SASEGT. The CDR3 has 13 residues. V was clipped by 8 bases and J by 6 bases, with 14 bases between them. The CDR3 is CASDQGRSNEQFF. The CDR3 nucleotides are TGTGCCAGCGATCAGGGGCGGAGCAATGAGCAGTTCTTC.

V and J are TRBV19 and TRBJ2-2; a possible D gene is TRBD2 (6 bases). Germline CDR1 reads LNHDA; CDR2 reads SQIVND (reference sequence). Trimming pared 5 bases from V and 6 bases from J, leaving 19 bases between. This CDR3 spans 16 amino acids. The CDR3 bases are TGTGCCAGTAGTCAGTCGGGGGAGCCAAAGGCCGGGGAGCTGTTTTTT. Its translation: CASSQSGEPKAGELFF. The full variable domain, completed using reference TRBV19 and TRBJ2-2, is DGGITQSPKYLFRKEGQNVTLSCEQNLNHDAMYWYRQDPGQGLRLIYYSQIVNDFQKGDIAEGYSVSREKKESFPLTVTSAQKNPTAFYLCASSQSGEPKAGELFFGEGSRLTVL.

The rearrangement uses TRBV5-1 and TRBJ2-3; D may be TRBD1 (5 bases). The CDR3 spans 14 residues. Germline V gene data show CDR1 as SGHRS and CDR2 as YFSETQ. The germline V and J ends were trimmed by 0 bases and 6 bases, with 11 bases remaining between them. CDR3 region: CASSLEGASDTQYF. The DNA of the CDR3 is TGCGCCAGCAGCTTGGAAGGGGCGTCGGATACGCAGTATTTT. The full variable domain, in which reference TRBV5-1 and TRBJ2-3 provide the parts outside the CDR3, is KAGVTQTPRYLIKTRGQQVTLSCSPISGHRSVSWYQQTPGQGLQFLFEYFSETQRNKGNFPGRFSGRQFSNSRSEMNVSTLELGDSALYLCASSLEGASDTQYFGPGTRLTVL.

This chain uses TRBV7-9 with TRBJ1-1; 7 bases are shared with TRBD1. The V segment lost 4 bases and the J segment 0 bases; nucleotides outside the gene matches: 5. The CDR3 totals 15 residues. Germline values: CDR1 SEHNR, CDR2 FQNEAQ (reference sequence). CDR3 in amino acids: CASSSQGGMNTEAFF. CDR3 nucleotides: TGTGCCAGCAGCTCCCAGGGGGGCATGAACACTGAAGCTTTCTTT.

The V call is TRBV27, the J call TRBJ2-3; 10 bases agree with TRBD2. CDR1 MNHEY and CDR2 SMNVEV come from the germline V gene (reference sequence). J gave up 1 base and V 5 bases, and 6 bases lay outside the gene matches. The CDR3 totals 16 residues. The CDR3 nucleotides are TGTGCCAGCAGTCCCTTCCTAGCGGGGGGCACAGATACGCAGTATTTT. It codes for CASSPFLAGGTDTQYF.

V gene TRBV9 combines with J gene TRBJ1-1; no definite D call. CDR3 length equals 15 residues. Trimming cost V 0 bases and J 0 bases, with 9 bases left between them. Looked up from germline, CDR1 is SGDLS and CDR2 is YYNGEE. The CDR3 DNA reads TGTGCCAGCAGCGTAGGGTGGCAGATGAACACTGAAGCTTTCTTT. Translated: CASSVGWQMNTEAFF.

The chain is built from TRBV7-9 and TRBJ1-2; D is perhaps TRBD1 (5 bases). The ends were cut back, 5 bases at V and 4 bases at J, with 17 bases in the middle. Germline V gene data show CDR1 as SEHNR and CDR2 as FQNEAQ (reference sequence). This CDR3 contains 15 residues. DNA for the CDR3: TGTGCCAGCAGCCCAATGGGGCGACGGCTCTATGGCTACACCTTC. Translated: CASSPMGRRLYGYTF. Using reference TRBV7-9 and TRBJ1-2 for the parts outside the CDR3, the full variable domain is DTGVSQNPRHKITKRGQNVTFRCDPISEHNRLYWYRQTLGQGPEFLTYFQNEAQLEKSRLLSDRFSAERPKGSFSTLEIQRTEQGDSAMYLCASSPMGRRLYGYTFGSGTRLTVV.

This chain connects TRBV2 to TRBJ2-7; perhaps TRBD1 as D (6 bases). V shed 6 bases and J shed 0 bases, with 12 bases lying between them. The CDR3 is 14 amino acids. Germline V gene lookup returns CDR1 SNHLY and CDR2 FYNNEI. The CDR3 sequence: CASSTDRTSYEQYF. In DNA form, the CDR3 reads TGTGCCAGCAGCACCGACAGGACCTCCTACGAGCAGTACTTC.

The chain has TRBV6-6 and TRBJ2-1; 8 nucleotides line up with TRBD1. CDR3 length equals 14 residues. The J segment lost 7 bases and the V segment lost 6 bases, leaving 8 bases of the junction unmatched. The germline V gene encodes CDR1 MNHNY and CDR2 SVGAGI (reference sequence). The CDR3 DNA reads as TGTGCCAGCAGGCCCCGGACAGGGCAGAATGAGCAGTTCTTC. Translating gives CASRPRTGQNEQFF.

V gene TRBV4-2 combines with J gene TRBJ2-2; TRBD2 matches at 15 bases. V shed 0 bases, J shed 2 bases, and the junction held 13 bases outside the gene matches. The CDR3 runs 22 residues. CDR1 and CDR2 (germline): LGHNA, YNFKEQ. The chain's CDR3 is CASSQDEGGTSGRPSNTGELFF. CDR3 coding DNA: TGTGCCAGCAGCCAAGATGAGGGCGGGACTAGCGGGAGGCCCTCTAACACCGGGGAGCTGTTTTTT.

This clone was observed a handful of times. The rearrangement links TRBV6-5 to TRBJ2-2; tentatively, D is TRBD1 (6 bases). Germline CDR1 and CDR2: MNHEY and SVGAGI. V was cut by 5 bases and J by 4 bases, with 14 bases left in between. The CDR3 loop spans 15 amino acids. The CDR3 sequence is CASSPLDRSTGELFF. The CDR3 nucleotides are TGTGCCAGCAGTCCCTTGGACAGATCCACCGGGGAGCTGTTTTTT.

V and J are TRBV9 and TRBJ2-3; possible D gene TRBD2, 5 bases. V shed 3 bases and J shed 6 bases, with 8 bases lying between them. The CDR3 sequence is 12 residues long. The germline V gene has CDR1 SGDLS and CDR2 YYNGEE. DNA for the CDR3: TGTGCCAGCAGCGAGGAGGCCGATACGCAGTATTTT. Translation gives CASSEEADTQYF.

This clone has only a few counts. In DNA form, the CDR3 reads TGTGCCAGCTCACCGGGACAGGAAGAGACCCAGTACTTC. Protein product: CASSPGQEETQYF. The rearrangement joins TRBV18 to TRBJ2-5; 8 positions match TRBD1. J lost 3 bases, V lost 3 bases, and 0 bases had no gene match. The CDR3 covers 13 residues. Germline values: CDR1 KGHSH, CDR2 LQKENI.

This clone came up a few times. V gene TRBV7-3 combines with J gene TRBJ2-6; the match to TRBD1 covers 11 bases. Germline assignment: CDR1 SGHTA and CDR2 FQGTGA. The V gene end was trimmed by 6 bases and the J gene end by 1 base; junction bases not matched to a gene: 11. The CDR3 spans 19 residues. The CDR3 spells CASSFGTGGGGSGANVLTF. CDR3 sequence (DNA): TGTGCCAGCAGTTTCGGGACAGGGGGTGGTGGGTCTGGGGCCAACGTCCTGACTTTC.

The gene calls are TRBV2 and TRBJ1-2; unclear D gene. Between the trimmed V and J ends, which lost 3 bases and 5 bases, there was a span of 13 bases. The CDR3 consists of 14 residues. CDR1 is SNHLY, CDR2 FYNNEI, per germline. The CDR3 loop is CASSEPRSPYGYTF. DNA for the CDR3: TGTGCCAGCAGTGAGCCACGGTCACCTTATGGCTACACCTTC.